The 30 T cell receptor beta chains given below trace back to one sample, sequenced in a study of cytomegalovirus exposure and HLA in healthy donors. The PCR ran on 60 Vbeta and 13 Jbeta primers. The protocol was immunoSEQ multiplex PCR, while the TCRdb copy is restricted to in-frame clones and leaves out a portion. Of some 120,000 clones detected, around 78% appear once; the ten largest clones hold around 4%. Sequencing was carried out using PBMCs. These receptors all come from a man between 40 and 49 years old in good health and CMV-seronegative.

The CDR3 reads CASSSSTGGYEQYF. CDR3 DNA: TGTGCCAGCAGCTCATCGACAGGCGGGTACGAGCAGTACTTC. The V gene is TRBV7-2, the J gene TRBJ2-7, with TRBD1 as a possible D gene (6 bases). The germline CDR1 and CDR2 sequences are SGHTA and FQGNSA. CDR3 length: 14 amino acids. Trimming left V 4 bases short and J 4 bases short, with 14 bases between.

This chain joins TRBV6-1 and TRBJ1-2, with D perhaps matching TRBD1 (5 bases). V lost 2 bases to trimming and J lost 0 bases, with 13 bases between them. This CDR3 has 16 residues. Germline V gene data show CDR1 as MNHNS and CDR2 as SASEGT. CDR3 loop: CASSELWGLPNYGYTF. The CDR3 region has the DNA TGTGCCAGCAGTGAACTTTGGGGACTACCTAACTATGGCTACACCTTC.

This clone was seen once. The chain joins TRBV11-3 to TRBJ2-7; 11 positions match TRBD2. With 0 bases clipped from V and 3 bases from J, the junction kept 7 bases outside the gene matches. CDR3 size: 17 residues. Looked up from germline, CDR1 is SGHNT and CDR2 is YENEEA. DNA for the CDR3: TGTGCCAGCAGCTTAGAGGAACTAGCGGGGGTGATCTACGAGCAGTACTTC. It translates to CASSLEELAGVIYEQYF. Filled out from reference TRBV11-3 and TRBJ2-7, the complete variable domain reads EAGVVQSPRYKIIEKKQPVAFWCNPISGHNTLYWYLQNLGQGPELLIRYENEEAVDDSQLPKDRFSAERLKGVDSTLKIQPAELGDSAVYLCASSLEELAGVIYEQYFGPGTRLTVT.

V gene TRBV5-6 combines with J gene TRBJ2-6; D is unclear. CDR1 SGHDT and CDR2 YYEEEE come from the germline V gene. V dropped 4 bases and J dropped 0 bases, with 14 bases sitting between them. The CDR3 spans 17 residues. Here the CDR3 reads CASSPPTVRSGANVLTF. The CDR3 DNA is TGTGCCAGCAGCCCCCCCACAGTCCGCTCTGGGGCCAACGTCCTGACTTTC. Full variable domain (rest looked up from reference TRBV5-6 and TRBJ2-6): DAGVTQSPTHLIKTRGQQVTLRCSPKSGHDTVSWYQQALGQGPQFIFQYYEEEERQRGNFPDRFSGHQFPNYSSELNVNALLLGDSALYLCASSPPTVRSGANVLTFGAGSRLTVL.

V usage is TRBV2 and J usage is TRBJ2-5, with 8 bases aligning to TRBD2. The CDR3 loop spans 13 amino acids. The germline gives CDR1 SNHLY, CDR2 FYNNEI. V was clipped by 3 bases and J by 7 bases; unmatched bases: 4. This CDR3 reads CASSEGSGGTQYF. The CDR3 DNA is TGTGCCAGCAGTGAGGGGAGCGGGGGGACCCAGTACTTC.

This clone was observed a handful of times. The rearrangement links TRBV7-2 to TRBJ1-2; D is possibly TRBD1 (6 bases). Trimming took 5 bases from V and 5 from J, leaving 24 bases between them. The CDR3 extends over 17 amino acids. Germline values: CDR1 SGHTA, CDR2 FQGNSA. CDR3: CASSPSIGRGAEYGYTF. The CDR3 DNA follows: TGTGCCAGCAGCCCCTCAATTGGGCGGGGGGCTGAATATGGCTACACCTTC.

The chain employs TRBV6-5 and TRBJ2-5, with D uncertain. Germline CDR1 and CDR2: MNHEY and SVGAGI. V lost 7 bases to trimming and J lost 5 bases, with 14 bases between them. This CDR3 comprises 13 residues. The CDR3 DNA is TGTGCCAGCATCCCCCCCGCGAGGGAGACCCAGTACTTC. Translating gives CASIPPARETQYF.

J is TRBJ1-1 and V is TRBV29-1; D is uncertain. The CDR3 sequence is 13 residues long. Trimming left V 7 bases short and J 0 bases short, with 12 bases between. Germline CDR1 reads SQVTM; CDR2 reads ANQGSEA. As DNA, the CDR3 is TGCAGCGGCGCGACACCTCTGAACACTGAAGCTTTCTTT. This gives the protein CSGATPLNTEAFF.

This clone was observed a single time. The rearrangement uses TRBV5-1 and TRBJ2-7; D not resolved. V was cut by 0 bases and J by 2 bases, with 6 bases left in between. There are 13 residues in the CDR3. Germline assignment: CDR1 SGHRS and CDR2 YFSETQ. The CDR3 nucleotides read TGCGCCAGCAGCTTGGATGACACCTACGAGCAGTACTTC. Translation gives CASSLDDTYEQYF.

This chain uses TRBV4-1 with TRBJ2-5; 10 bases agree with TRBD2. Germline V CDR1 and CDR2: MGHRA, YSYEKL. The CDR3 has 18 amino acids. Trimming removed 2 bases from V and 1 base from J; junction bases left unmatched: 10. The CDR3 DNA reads TGCGCCAGCAGCCAATTTAGCGGGGGGACCAGGTTCCAAGAGACCCAGTACTTC. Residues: CASSQFSGGTRFQETQYF.

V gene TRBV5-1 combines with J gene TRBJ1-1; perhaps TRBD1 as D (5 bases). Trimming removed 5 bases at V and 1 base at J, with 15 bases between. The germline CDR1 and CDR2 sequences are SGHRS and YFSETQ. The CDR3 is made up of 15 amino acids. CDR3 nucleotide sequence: TGCGCCAGCAGTCCGCGCCCCGGGGGGAACACTGAAGCTTTCTTT. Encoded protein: CASSPRPGGNTEAFF. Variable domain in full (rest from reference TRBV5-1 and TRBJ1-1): KAGVTQTPRYLIKTRGQQVTLSCSPISGHRSVSWYQQTPGQGLQFLFEYFSETQRNKGNFPGRFSGRQFSNSRSEMNVSTLELGDSALYLCASSPRPGGNTEAFFGQGTRLTVV.

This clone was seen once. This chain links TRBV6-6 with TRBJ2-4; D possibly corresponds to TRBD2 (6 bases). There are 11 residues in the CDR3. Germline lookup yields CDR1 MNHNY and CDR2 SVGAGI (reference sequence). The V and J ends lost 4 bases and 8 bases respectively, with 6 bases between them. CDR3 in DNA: TGTGCCAGCAGTTGGGGGGACATTCAGTACTTC. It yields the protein CASSWGDIQYF.

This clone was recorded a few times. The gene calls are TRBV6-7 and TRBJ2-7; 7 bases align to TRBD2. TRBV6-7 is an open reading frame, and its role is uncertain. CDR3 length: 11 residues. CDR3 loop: CRTGGVGEQYF. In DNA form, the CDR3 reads TGTCGGACTGGGGGGGTCGGTGAGCAGTACTTC.

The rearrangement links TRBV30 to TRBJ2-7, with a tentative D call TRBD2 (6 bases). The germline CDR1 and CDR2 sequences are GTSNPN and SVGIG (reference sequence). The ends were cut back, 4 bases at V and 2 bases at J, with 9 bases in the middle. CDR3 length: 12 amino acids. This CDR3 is CAWTEGPYEQYF. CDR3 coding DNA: TGTGCCTGGACGGAGGGGCCCTACGAGCAGTACTTC.

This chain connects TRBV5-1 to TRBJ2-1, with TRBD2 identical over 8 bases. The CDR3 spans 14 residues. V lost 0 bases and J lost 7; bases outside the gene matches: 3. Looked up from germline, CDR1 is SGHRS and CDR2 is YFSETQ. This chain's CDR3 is CASSLGRGANEQFF. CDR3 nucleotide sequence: TGCGCCAGCAGCTTGGGGCGGGGGGCGAATGAGCAGTTCTTC.

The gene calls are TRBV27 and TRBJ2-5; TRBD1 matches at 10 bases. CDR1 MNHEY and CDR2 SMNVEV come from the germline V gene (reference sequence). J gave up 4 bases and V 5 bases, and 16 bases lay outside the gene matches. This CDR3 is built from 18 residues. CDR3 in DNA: TGTGCCAGCAGTGCCCTCCTGGGACAGGGGTCGAGTGGAGAGACCCAGTACTTC. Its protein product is CASSALLGQGSSGETQYF.

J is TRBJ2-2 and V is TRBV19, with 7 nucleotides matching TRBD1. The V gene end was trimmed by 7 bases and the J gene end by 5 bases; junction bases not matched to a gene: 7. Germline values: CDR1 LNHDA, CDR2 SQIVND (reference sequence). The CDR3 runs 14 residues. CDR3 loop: CASNNRGRTGELFF. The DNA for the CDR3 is TGTGCCAGTAACAACAGGGGCCGGACCGGGGAGCTGTTTTTT.

CDR3 amino acids: CASSVDEGASGAFF. The CDR3 DNA sequence: TGTGCCAGCAGCGTAGATGAGGGGGCTTCGGGGGCTTTCTTT. The chain uses TRBV9 and TRBJ1-1; 7 bases agree with TRBD1. The CDR3 runs 14 residues. Germline CDR1 reads SGDLS; CDR2 reads YYNGEE. V gave up 0 bases and J gave up 11 bases; unmatched junction bases: 10.

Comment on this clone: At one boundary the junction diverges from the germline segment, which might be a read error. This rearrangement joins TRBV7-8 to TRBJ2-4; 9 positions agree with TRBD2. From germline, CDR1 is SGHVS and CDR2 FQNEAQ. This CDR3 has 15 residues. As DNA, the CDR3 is TGTGCCAGCAGCTCCCCTAGCGGGGCCATAAACATTCAGTACTTC. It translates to CASSSPSGAINIQYF. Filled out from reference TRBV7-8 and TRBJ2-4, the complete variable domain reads GAGVSQSPRYKVAKRGQDVALRCDPISGHVSLFWYQQALGQGPEFLTYFQNEAQLDKSGLPSDRFFAERPEGSVSTLKIQRTQQEDSAVYLCASSSPSGAINIQYFGAGTRLSVL.

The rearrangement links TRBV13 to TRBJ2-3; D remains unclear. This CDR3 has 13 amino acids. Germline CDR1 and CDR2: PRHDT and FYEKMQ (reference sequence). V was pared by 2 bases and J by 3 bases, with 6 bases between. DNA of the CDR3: TGTGCCAGCAGCTTACGGTCAACAGATACGCAGTATTTT. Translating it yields CASSLRSTDTQYF.

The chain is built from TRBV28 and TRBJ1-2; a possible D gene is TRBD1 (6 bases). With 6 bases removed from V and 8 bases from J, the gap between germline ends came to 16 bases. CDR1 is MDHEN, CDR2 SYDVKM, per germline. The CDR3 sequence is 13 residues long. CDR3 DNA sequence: TGTGCCAGCAGCCCTGTCAGGGGCCGGGGCTACACCTTC. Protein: CASSPVRGRGYTF.

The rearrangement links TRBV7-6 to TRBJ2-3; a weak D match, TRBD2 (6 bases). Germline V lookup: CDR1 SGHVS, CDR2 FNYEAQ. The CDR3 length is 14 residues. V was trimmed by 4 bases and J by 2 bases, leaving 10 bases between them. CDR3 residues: CASSSTRFTDTQYF. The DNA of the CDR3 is TGTGCCAGCAGCTCGACTAGGTTCACAGATACGCAGTATTTT.

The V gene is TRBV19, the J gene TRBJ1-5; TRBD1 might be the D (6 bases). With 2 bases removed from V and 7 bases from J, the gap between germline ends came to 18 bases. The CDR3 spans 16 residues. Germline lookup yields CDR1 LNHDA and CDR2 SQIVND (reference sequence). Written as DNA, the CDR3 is TGTGCCAGTAGTATAAGGGGGGGCGGAAAAAACCAGCCCCAGCATTTT. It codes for CASSIRGGGKNQPQHF.

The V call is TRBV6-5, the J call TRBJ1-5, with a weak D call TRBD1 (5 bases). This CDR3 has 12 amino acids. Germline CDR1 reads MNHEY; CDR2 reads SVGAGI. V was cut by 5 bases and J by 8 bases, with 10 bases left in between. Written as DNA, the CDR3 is TGTGCCAGCAGTGGGGGGATGGAGCCCCAGCATTTT. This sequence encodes CASSGGMEPQHF.

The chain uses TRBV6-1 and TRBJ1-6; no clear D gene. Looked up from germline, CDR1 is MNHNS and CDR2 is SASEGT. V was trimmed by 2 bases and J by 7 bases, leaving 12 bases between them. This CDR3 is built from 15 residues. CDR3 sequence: CASSELVYSNSPLHF. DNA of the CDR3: TGTGCCAGCAGTGAACTCGTTTACAGCAATTCACCCCTCCACTTT.

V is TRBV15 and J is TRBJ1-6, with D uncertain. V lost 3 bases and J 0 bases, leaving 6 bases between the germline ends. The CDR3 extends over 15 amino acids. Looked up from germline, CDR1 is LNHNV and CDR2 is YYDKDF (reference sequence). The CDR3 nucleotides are TGTGCCACCAGCAGGCGGGACTCCTATAATTCACCCCTCCACTTT. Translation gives CATSRRDSYNSPLHF.

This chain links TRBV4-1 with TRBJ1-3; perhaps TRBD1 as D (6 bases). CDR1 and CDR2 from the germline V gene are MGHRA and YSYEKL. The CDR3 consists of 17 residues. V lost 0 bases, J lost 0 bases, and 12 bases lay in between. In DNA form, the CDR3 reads TGCGCCAGCAGCCAAGACGTTGGGACACACTCTGGAAACACCATATATTTT. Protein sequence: CASSQDVGTHSGNTIYF.

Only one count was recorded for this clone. CDR3 sequence (DNA): TGTGCCAGCAGCCGAAAACAGGGGACACAAGAGACCCAGTACTTC. It specifies CASSRKQGTQETQYF. The V and J genes are TRBV5-4 and TRBJ2-5; 7 bases are shared with TRBD1. J lost 2 bases, V lost 4 bases, and 8 bases had no gene match. The CDR3 spans 15 residues. Germline CDR1 is SGHNT and CDR2 is YYREEE (reference sequence).

Here the CDR3 reads CSVTGDYGYTF. The CDR3, as DNA: TGCAGCGTCACAGGGGACTATGGCTACACCTTC. V usage is TRBV29-1 and J usage is TRBJ1-2; 7 nucleotides agree with TRBD1. J was trimmed by 3 bases and V by 6 bases; bases with no gene match: 1. This CDR3 contains 11 residues. The V gene's germline CDR1 is SQVTM and CDR2 ANQGSEA.

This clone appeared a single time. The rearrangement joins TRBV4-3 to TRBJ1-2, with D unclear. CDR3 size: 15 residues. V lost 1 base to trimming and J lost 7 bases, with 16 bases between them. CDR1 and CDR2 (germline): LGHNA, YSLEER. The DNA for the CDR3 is TGCGCCAGCAGCCAAGCTCGGGCGTCCCGGGGTGGCTACACCTTC. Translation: CASSQARASRGGYTF.